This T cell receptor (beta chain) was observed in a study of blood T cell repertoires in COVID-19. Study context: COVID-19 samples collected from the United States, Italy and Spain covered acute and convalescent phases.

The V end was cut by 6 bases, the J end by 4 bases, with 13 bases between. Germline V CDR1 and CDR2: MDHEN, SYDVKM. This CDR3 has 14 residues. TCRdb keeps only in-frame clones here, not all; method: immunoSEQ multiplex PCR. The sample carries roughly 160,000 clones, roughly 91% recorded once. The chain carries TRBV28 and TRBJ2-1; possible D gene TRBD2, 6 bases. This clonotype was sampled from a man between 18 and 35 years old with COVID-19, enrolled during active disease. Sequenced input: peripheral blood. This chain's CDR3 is CASRRDSPYNEQFF. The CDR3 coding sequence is TGTGCCAGCAGACGGGACTCTCCGTACAATGAGCAGTTCTTC.